Shown below are 31 T cell receptor beta chains from a single sample sequenced in a study of Tregs in tolerant kidney transplant recipients. Profiling relied on immunoSEQ multiplex PCR, and the TCRdb table lists in-frame clones only, not all of them. Here the sample spans tens of thousands of clones, 80% to 90% being singletons. Recipients received nonmyeloablative bone marrow transplants from related graft donors, with transient mixed chimerism. This sample comprised CD4+ T cells from blood (PBMCs), obtained 6 months after the transplant. The receptor source for this set is a human patient who received a combined kidney and bone marrow transplant. Some T cells could come from the graft donor.

Points on this clone: Other DNA sequences in the same sample also yield this CDR3. The chain couples TRBV14 to TRBJ1-6; D is ambiguous. Trimming removed 0 bases from V and 6 bases from J, with 6 bases in between. The CDR3 covers 14 residues. Germline V gene sequence: CDR1 SGHDN, CDR2 FVKESK. The CDR3: CASSQDSGNSPLHF. The CDR3 DNA is TGTGCCAGCAGCCAAGATTCGGGTAATTCACCCCTCCACTTT.

The CDR3 DNA reads TGTGCCAGCAGTACCGGGACTATCACCGGGGAGCTGTTTTTT. It is translated as CASSTGTITGELFF. The chain carries TRBV28 and TRBJ2-2; the match to TRBD2 covers 7 bases. The CDR3 contains 14 residues. J lost 4 bases, V lost 5 bases, and 4 bases had no gene match. Germline V gene sequence: CDR1 MDHEN, CDR2 SYDVKM.

The chain combines TRBV9 with TRBJ1-4, with D uncertain. Trimming removed 4 bases from V and 8 bases from J, with 12 bases in between. The CDR3 runs 13 residues. Germline assignment: CDR1 SGDLS and CDR2 YYNGEE. DNA for the CDR3: TGTGCCAGCAGCACTCACCCACGGGAAAAACTGTTTTTT. This encodes CASSTHPREKLFF. The variable domain in full, with the rest retrieved from reference TRBV9 and TRBJ1-4, is DSGVTQTPKHLITATGQRVTLRCSPRSGDLSVYWYQQSLDQGLQFLIQYYNGEERAKGNILERFSAQQFPDLHSELNLSSLELGDSALYFCASSTHPREKLFFGSGTQLSVL.

The genes are TRBV7-2 and TRBJ1-2; the D gene is possibly TRBD1 (5 bases). Germline V gene lookup returns CDR1 SGHTA and CDR2 FQGNSA. The V end was cut by 3 bases, the J end by 1 base, with 6 bases between. The CDR3 length is 13 residues. This chain's CDR3 is CASSLDNNYGYTF. The DNA of the CDR3 is TGTGCCAGCAGCTTGGACAATAACTATGGCTACACCTTC.

Written as DNA, the CDR3 is TGTGCCAGCAGCTGGCCACAGGGGAGCACTGAAGCTTTCTTT. Translating gives CASSWPQGSTEAFF. The chain has TRBV7-9 and TRBJ1-1, with 7 bases lining up with TRBD1. V was clipped by 4 bases and J by 4 bases; unmatched bases: 6. Germline assignment: CDR1 SEHNR and CDR2 FQNEAQ (reference sequence). CDR3 length equals 14 residues.

This chain uses TRBV19 with TRBJ2-7; 9 nucleotides align to TRBD1. CDR3 length: 16 residues. The germline gives CDR1 LNHDA, CDR2 SQIVND (reference sequence). Losses at the gene ends were 6 bases for V and 1 base for J; bases not matched to a gene: 10. This CDR3 reads CASSHTTGTGSYEQYF. The CDR3 nucleotides read TGTGCCAGTAGCCACACGACCGGGACAGGGTCCTACGAGCAGTACTTC. Drawing the rest from reference TRBV19 and TRBJ2-7, the complete variable domain is DGGITQSPKYLFRKEGQNVTLSCEQNLNHDAMYWYRQDPGQGLRLIYYSQIVNDFQKGDIAEGYSVSREKKESFPLTVTSAQKNPTAFYLCASSHTTGTGSYEQYFGPGTRLTVT.

The V call is TRBV6-1, the J call TRBJ2-7, with a weak D call TRBD1 (5 bases). Germline V gene data show CDR1 as MNHNS and CDR2 as SASEGT. V gave up 9 bases and J gave up 3 bases, with 9 bases separating them. The CDR3 extends over 11 amino acids. The CDR3 spells CASQGGYEQYF. The CDR3 DNA follows: TGTGCCAGTCAGGGTGGCTACGAGCAGTACTTC.

The gene calls are TRBV4-1 and TRBJ1-1; unclear D gene. CDR1 MGHRA and CDR2 YSYEKL come from the germline V gene. CDR3 length: 15 residues. Trimming pared 4 bases from V and 5 bases from J, leaving 17 bases between. The CDR3 bases are TGCGCCAGCAGCCGAGATCAGATTATATATACTGAAGCTTTCTTT. Translation: CASSRDQIIYTEAFF.

The rearrangement links TRBV7-9 to TRBJ2-6, with 11 nucleotides matching TRBD1. The CDR3 consists of 19 residues. J gave up 0 bases and V 5 bases, and 9 bases lay outside the gene matches. Germline lookup yields CDR1 SEHNR and CDR2 FQNEAQ (reference sequence). This CDR3 reads CASSLRTGGDISGANVLTF. For the CDR3, the DNA is TGTGCCAGCAGCCTTAGGACAGGGGGCGATATCTCTGGGGCCAACGTCCTGACTTTC.

J is TRBJ2-3 and V is TRBV29-1; D is uncertain. CDR1 is SQVTM and CDR2 is ANQGSEA in the germline V gene. V was pared by 0 bases and J by 1 base, with 11 bases between. This CDR3 contains 15 residues. This CDR3 reads CSVEEGKQRTDTQYF. CDR3 sequence (DNA): TGCAGCGTTGAAGAAGGAAAACAGCGCACAGATACGCAGTATTTT.

The chain uses TRBV2 and TRBJ2-7, with a possible D match to TRBD1 (5 bases). There are 13 residues in the CDR3. Trimming removed 8 bases at V and 3 bases at J, with 14 bases between. Germline CDR1 and CDR2: SNHLY and FYNNEI. As DNA, the CDR3 is TGTGCCAGCTCCCAGGACACGTTCTACGAGCAGTACTTC. It codes for CASSQDTFYEQYF. Supplemented by reference TRBV2 and TRBJ2-7, the full variable domain reads EPEVTQTPSHQVTQMGQEVILRCVPISNHLYFYWYRQILGQKVEFLVSFYNNEISEKSEIFDDQFSVERPDGSNFTLKIRSTKLEDSAMYFCASSQDTFYEQYFGPGTRLTVT.

The chain combines TRBV11-3 with TRBJ2-2; D is possibly TRBD1 (6 bases). Trimming took 4 bases from V and 0 from J, leaving 21 bases between them. CDR1 is SGHNT and CDR2 is YENEEA in the germline V gene. This CDR3 is 19 amino acids long. DNA of the CDR3: TGTGCCAGCAGCTCAACCAGACCGGGACATTCGTCGAACACCGGGGAGCTGTTTTTT. Its protein is CASSSTRPGHSSNTGELFF.

The rearrangement links TRBV19 to TRBJ1-5; 7 bases are a match to TRBD1. Germline assignment: CDR1 LNHDA and CDR2 SQIVND (reference sequence). The CDR3 has 13 residues. With 7 bases clipped from V and 5 bases from J, the junction kept 5 bases outside the gene matches. This CDR3 is CASNKGGYQPQHF. The CDR3 DNA reads as TGTGCCAGTAACAAAGGGGGCTATCAGCCCCAGCATTTT.

CDR3 nucleotides: TGCGCCAGCTCAAGACTAGACGTTGACTACGAGCAGTACTTC. It encodes CASSRLDVDYEQYF. This chain uses TRBV5-1 with TRBJ2-7; tentatively, D is TRBD2 (6 bases). Germline V lookup: CDR1 SGHRS, CDR2 YFSETQ. The CDR3 totals 14 residues. The V gene lost 7 bases and the J gene lost 3 bases, with 17 bases spanning the gap.

The rearrangement uses TRBV5-4 and TRBJ1-4, with 8 bases that match TRBD1. Germline values: CDR1 SGHNT, CDR2 YYREEE (reference sequence). V gave up 2 bases and J gave up 7 bases; unmatched junction bases: 4. The CDR3 length is 14 residues. The CDR3 spells CASSLRTGSEKLFF. The CDR3 nucleotides read TGTGCCAGCAGCTTAAGGACAGGGAGTGAAAAACTGTTTTTT.

This chain uses TRBV6-5 with TRBJ2-7, with TRBD1 as a possible D gene (6 bases). Germline V gives CDR1 MNHEY, CDR2 SVGAGI. With 7 bases removed from V and 2 bases from J, the gap between germline ends came to 15 bases. CDR3 size: 14 residues. The CDR3 sequence is CASTKTTGPYEQYF. CDR3 nucleotides: TGTGCCAGCACTAAGACGACAGGACCCTACGAGCAGTACTTC.

The chain recombines TRBV4-1 with TRBJ2-7, with D tentatively TRBD1 (6 bases). V was cut by 0 bases and J by 2 bases, with 23 bases left in between. CDR1 is MGHRA and CDR2 is YSYEKL in the germline V gene. This CDR3 region has 19 residues. CDR3 DNA: TGCGCCAGCAGCCAAGAAAGGGGTAGGTCGGGCTACAGGGCCTACGAGCAGTACTTC. It encodes CASSQERGRSGYRAYEQYF.

This clone was recorded only once. The gene calls are TRBV2 and TRBJ2-5, with 7 bases matching TRBD2. Germline-derived CDR1 and CDR2 are SNHLY and FYNNEI. CDR3 length: 13 amino acids. V lost 8 bases and J lost 5; bases outside the gene matches: 8. For the CDR3, the DNA is TGTGCCAGCCAAGGACTAGTCTTGGAGACCCAGTACTTC. It translates to CASQGLVLETQYF.

For this clone: This may arise from a read error, as a much more abundant clone is one base away. This chain connects TRBV2 to TRBJ2-5; D is ambiguous. Matching the DNA end better, TRBJ2-7 makes the J call doubtful. The CDR3 spans 10 residues. CDR1 is SNHLY and CDR2 is FYNNEI in the germline V gene. The CDR3 DNA sequence: TGTGCCAGCAGTGAGTACGAGCAGTACTTC. This gives the protein CASSEYEQYF.

The V call is TRBV5-1, the J call TRBJ1-2, with D uncertain. Germline CDR1 is SGHRS and CDR2 is YFSETQ. The V gene lost 0 bases and the J gene lost 4 bases, with 16 bases spanning the gap. The CDR3 has 16 residues. The CDR3 DNA follows: TGCGCCAGCAGCTTGGTCCCGGTAGACGGAGGCTATGGCTACACCTTC. Encoded protein: CASSLVPVDGGYGYTF.

With respect to this clone: The junction departs from the called germline gene at one end, perhaps through a read error. The chain recombines TRBV11-2 with TRBJ2-1; 10 bases are shared with TRBD2. There are 16 residues in the CDR3. The V gene's germline CDR1 is SGHAT and CDR2 FQNNGV. CDR3 sequence: CASCFFGTSAHNEQFF. CDR3 nucleotide sequence: TGTGCCAGCTGCTTCTTCGGGACTAGCGCTCACAATGAGCAGTTCTTC.

The rearrangement joins TRBV7-3 to TRBJ2-2, with a possible D match to TRBD2 (5 bases). V shed 1 base and J shed 3 bases, with 9 bases lying between them. The CDR3 sequence is 15 residues long. Per germline, CDR1 SGHTA and CDR2 FQGTGA. Here the CDR3 reads CASSLNGGYTGELFF. Written as DNA, the CDR3 is TGTGCCAGCAGCTTAAACGGCGGGTACACCGGGGAGCTGTTTTTT.

This sequence joins TRBV7-3 and TRBJ1-3; D might be TRBD1 (6 bases). Germline assignment: CDR1 SGHTA and CDR2 FQGTGA. Deletions cut 2 bases from V and 4 bases from J, with 6 bases between. The CDR3 sequence is 13 residues long. The CDR3 region is CASSLGTGNTIYF. The CDR3 nucleotides are TGTGCCAGCAGCTTAGGGACAGGAAACACCATATATTTT.

The gene calls are TRBV6-1 and TRBJ2-5, with 8 bases identical to TRBD2. V dropped 1 base and J dropped 4; count of bases not matched to a gene: 2. The CDR3 has 14 residues. Germline V gene sequence: CDR1 MNHNS, CDR2 SASEGT. CDR3 bases: TGTGCCAGCAGTGAAGGGGCGGGAGGAGAGACCCAGTACTTC. Translation gives CASSEGAGGETQYF.

The chain carries TRBV6-5 and TRBJ2-5, with 10 bases lining up with TRBD1. Germline trimming cut 5 bases from V and 12 bases from J; bases unmatched to any gene: 3. This CDR3 comprises 11 residues. CDR1 and CDR2 from the germline V gene are MNHEY and SVGAGI. In nucleotides, the CDR3 is TGTGCCAGCAGTGAGACAGGGGGCGAGTACTTC. Translating gives CASSETGGEYF.

The chain has TRBV2 and TRBJ1-5, with 8 bases identical to TRBD1. The ends lost 7 bases at V and 6 bases at J; junction bases unmatched: 5. CDR3 length: 13 residues. The germline CDR1 and CDR2 sequences are SNHLY and FYNNEI. The CDR3 region has the DNA TGTGCCAGCAAACAGGGGGAAGGTCAGCCCCAGCATTTT. This sequence encodes CASKQGEGQPQHF.

This clone came up once. Other DNA sequences in the sample encode the same CDR3. The chain has TRBV5-1 and TRBJ1-6, with 10 nucleotides matching TRBD1. The CDR3 is 15 residues long. The V gene's germline CDR1 is SGHRS and CDR2 YFSETQ. V gave up 4 bases and J gave up 13 bases; unmatched junction bases: 11. The CDR3 reads CASSASGTGESPLHF. The CDR3 bases are TGCGCCAGCAGCGCCTCCGGGACAGGGGAATCCCCCCTCCACTTT. Combining the CDR3 with reference TRBV5-1 and TRBJ1-6 gives the whole variable domain KAGVTQTPRYLIKTRGQQVTLSCSPISGHRSVSWYQQTPGQGLQFLFEYFSETQRNKGNFPGRFSGRQFSNSRSEMNVSTLELGDSALYLCASSASGTGESPLHFGNGTRLTVT.

The CDR3 DNA is TGCGCCAGCAGCTTGGTGACAGGGCACCTGGGGGGTGAAAAACTGTTTTTT. Residues: CASSLVTGHLGGEKLFF. The chain combines TRBV5-1 with TRBJ1-4; 7 bases align to TRBD1. V shed 0 bases, J shed 7 bases, and the junction held 12 bases outside the gene matches. The germline V gene encodes CDR1 SGHRS and CDR2 YFSETQ. The CDR3 spans 17 residues.

The chain is built from TRBV19 and TRBJ2-1; 9 bases match TRBD1. This CDR3 spans 15 amino acids. J was trimmed by 4 bases and V by 9 bases; bases with no gene match: 10. Germline values: CDR1 LNHDA, CDR2 SQIVND (reference sequence). The CDR3 region is CASRRGTGLYNEQFF. CDR3 nucleotides: TGTGCCAGCAGGAGGGGGACAGGGCTGTACAATGAGCAGTTCTTC.

This rearrangement joins TRBV7-2 to TRBJ1-6, with D perhaps TRBD1 (6 bases). The germline CDR1 and CDR2 sequences are SGHTA and FQGNSA. V shed 8 bases and J shed 6 bases, with 8 bases lying between them. The CDR3 has 12 amino acids. CDR3 sequence: CASGGPNSPLHF. DNA of the CDR3: TGTGCCAGCGGGGGCCCTAATTCACCCCTCCACTTT.

The chain uses TRBV7-8 and TRBJ2-5; D is unresolved. Germline V gene data show CDR1 as SGHVS and CDR2 as FQNEAQ. V lost 4 bases to trimming and J lost 7 bases, with 4 bases between them. The CDR3 is made up of 10 amino acids. The CDR3: CASSSGTQYF. CDR3 DNA sequence: TGTGCCAGCAGCTCAGGGACCCAGTACTTC.